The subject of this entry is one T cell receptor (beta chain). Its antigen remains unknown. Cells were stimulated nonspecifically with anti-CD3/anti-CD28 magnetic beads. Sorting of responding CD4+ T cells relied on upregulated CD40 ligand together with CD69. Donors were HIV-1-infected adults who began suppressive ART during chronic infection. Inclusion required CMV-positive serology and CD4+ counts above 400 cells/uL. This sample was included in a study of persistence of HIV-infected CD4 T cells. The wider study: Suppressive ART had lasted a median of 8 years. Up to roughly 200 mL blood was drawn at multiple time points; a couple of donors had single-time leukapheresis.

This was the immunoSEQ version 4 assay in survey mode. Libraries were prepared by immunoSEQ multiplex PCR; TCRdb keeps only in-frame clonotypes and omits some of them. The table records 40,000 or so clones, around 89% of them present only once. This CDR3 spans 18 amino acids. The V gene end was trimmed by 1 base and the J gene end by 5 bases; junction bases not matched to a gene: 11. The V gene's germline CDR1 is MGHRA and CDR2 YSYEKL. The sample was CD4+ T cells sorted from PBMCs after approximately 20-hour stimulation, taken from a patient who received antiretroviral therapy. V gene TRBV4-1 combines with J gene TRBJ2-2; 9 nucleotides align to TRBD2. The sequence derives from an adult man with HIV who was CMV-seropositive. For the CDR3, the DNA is TGCGCCAGCAGCCAAGTTGTAGCGGGGGACCAACCGACCGGGGAGCTGTTTTTT. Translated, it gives CASSQVVAGDQPTGELFF.